The 26 T cell receptor beta chains presented below share a single source sample, sequenced in a study of CD8 T cells in Susac syndrome. The RNA input was roughly 0.45 to 1 ug, and it was reverse transcribed with random hexamers. TCRdb redid the calling of the immunoSEQ multiplex PCR reads with MiXCR, one entry per CDR3 protein. In the table there are about 300,000 distinct CDR3 sequences, approximately 85% of which are singletons. The specimen was CD8+ T cells from PBMCs. These receptors all come from a human donor with multiple sclerosis.

The chain combines TRBV27 with TRBJ1-5; the match to TRBD1 covers 7 bases. Germline V lookup: CDR1 MNHEY, CDR2 SMNVEV (reference sequence). Trimming at V came to 4 bases and at J to 1 base, leaving 7 bases not matched to a gene. The CDR3 contains 16 residues. The CDR3, as DNA: TGTGCCAGCAGTTCATCCCAGGGGGAGAGCAATCAGCCCCAGCATTTT. Translation gives CASSSSQGESNQPQHF.

The rearrangement joins TRBV2 to TRBJ2-3, with 7 nucleotides matching TRBD2. J lost 1 base, V lost 5 bases, and 12 bases had no gene match. The germline CDR1 and CDR2 sequences are SNHLY and FYNNEI. The length of the CDR3 is 17 residues. The CDR3 DNA reads as TGTGCCAGCAGTAACTACGCCCGTACTAGCGGCACAGATACGCAGTATTTT. Translating it yields CASSNYARTSGTDTQYF.

The gene calls are TRBV20-1 and TRBJ1-2; no definite D call. CDR1 DFQATT and CDR2 SNEGSKA come from the germline V gene (reference sequence). The length of the CDR3 is 15 residues. The ends were cut back, 2 bases at V and 2 bases at J, with 15 bases in the middle. The CDR3 reads CSARTGKVANYGYTF. As DNA, the CDR3 is TGCAGTGCTAGAACTGGGAAAGTAGCCAACTATGGCTACACCTTC.

J is TRBJ1-4 and V is TRBV15; 8 bases map to TRBD1. The J segment lost 6 bases and the V segment lost 6 bases, leaving 3 bases of the junction unmatched. The CDR3 is 13 amino acids. The germline gives CDR1 LNHNV, CDR2 YYDKDF (reference sequence). The CDR3 reads CATRGQADEKLFF. The CDR3 DNA reads TGTGCCACCAGGGGACAGGCTGATGAAAAACTGTTTTTT.

This clonotype has only one observation. This rearrangement joins TRBV27 to TRBJ2-7; perhaps D is TRBD1 or TRBD2 (5 bases each). Deletions cut 0 bases from V and 5 bases from J, with 11 bases between. The CDR3 covers 14 residues. Germline CDR1 and CDR2: MNHEY and SMNVEV (reference sequence). The CDR3 region is CASSLSSWGNEQYF. CDR3 nucleotides: TGTGCCAGCAGTTTATCGAGTTGGGGGAACGAGCAGTACTTC.

The chain uses TRBV13 and TRBJ2-7, with TRBD1 matching 11 bases. Unmatched junction bases numbered 6, after V lost 4 bases and J lost 4 bases. CDR1 is PRHDT and CDR2 is FYEKMQ in the germline V gene (reference sequence). This CDR3 is built from 15 residues. Here the CDR3 reads CASSWGTGGRYEQYF. CDR3 bases: TGTGCCAGCAGCTGGGGGACAGGGGGACGATACGAGCAGTACTTC.

The sample holds one count of this clonotype. V is TRBV3-1 and J is TRBJ2-5, with D unclear. The germline gives CDR1 LGHDT, CDR2 YNNKEL (reference sequence). The V and J ends lost 0 bases and 1 base respectively, with 6 bases between them. The CDR3 contains 14 residues. The DNA for the CDR3 is TGTGCCAGCAGCCAAGATTTCAGCCAAGAGACCCAGTACTTC. It specifies CASSQDFSQETQYF.

V gene TRBV15 combines with J gene TRBJ1-2; TRBD1 matches 7 bases. V trimming: 5 bases; J trimming: 3 bases; junction bases outside the gene matches: 6. CDR1 LNHNV and CDR2 YYDKDF come from the germline V gene (reference sequence). This CDR3 is 14 amino acids long. DNA of the CDR3: TGTGCCACCAGCTTTGACAGGGTGTACTATGGCTACACCTTC. Encoded protein: CATSFDRVYYGYTF.

This sequence joins TRBV20-1 and TRBJ2-1, with D uncertain. There are 15 residues in the CDR3. The V and J ends lost 5 bases and 0 bases respectively, with 14 bases between them. The germline V gene encodes CDR1 DFQATT and CDR2 SNEGSKA (reference sequence). The CDR3 DNA sequence: TGCAGTGCTTGGTGGGCGGCAAGCTCCTACAATGAGCAGTTCTTC. It codes for CSAWWAASSYNEQFF.

The rearrangement uses TRBV9 and TRBJ2-7; D could derive from TRBD1 or TRBD2 (5 bases each). Germline CDR1 SGDLS, CDR2 YYNGEE. Trimming took off 0 bases at V and 4 bases at J, with 14 bases between the two ends. This CDR3 comprises 15 residues. The DNA for the CDR3 is TGTGCCAGCAGCGTAGCATGGGGGAGTAGGTACGAGCAGTACTTC. Encoded protein: CASSVAWGSRYEQYF.

As DNA, the CDR3 is TGTGCCAGCAGCCCCGCGGGGTTGGGTGAAAAACTGTTTTTT. Its protein product is CASSPAGLGEKLFF. This sequence joins TRBV7-9 and TRBJ1-4; D is unclear. The germline CDR1 and CDR2 sequences are SEHNR and FQNEAQ (reference sequence). The CDR3 extends over 14 amino acids. The V and J ends lost 5 bases and 7 bases respectively, with 14 bases between them.

The chain recombines TRBV28 with TRBJ2-7, with 16 positions matching TRBD2. Germline trimming cut 6 bases from V and 0 bases from J; bases unmatched to any gene: 8. The CDR3 has 18 amino acids. Germline V CDR1 and CDR2: MDHEN, SYDVKM. In DNA form, the CDR3 reads TGTGCCAGCAGCTGGAGTGGGACTAGCGGGAGGGCCTCCTACGAGCAGTACTTC. It is translated as CASSWSGTSGRASYEQYF. The full variable domain, completed using reference TRBV28 and TRBJ2-7, is DVKVTQSSRYLVKRTGEKVFLECVQDMDHENMFWYRQDPGLGLRLIYFSYDVKMKEKGDIPEGYSVSREKKERFSLILESASTNQTSMYLCASSWSGTSGRASYEQYFGPGTRLTVT.

This clonotype has more than one count but fewer than ten. This sequence joins TRBV5-8 and TRBJ2-7; TRBD2 matches at 7 bases. CDR3 length: 15 residues. From germline, CDR1 is SGHTS and CDR2 YDEGEE. V dropped 3 bases and J dropped 3; count of bases not matched to a gene: 9. CDR3 amino acids: CASSSIVGLGYEQYF. CDR3 bases: TGTGCCAGCAGCTCGATCGTAGGACTAGGCTACGAGCAGTACTTC.

J is TRBJ2-7 and V is TRBV29-1; D perhaps matches TRBD1 (5 bases). The CDR3 sequence is 15 residues long. Germline V gene lookup returns CDR1 SQVTM and CDR2 ANQGSEA. Trimming left V 3 bases short and J 0 bases short, with 15 bases between. The CDR3 sequence: CSVDRPGKNSYEQYF. CDR3 coding DNA: TGCAGCGTTGACCGGCCAGGGAAAAACTCCTACGAGCAGTACTTC.

This chain uses TRBV29-1 with TRBJ2-5; no firm D call. Germline V gene sequence: CDR1 SQVTM, CDR2 ANQGSEA. This CDR3 has 10 residues. The germline V and J ends were trimmed by 7 bases and 3 bases, with 6 bases remaining between them. CDR3 sequence: CSGGEETQYF. DNA for the CDR3: TGCAGCGGTGGAGAAGAGACCCAGTACTTC.

This chain connects TRBV12-3 or TRBV12-4 to TRBJ1-2, with TRBD1 as a possible D gene (5 bases). CDR3 length: 16 residues. V shed 5 bases and J shed 4 bases, with 20 bases lying between them. The CDR3, as DNA: TGTGCCAGCAGTGAAGCCGGGACGGGCATTAGCTATGGCTACACCTTC. Protein: CASSEAGTGISYGYTF.

This sequence joins TRBV9 and TRBJ2-2, with D perhaps given as TRBD1 or TRBD2 (5 bases each). Trimming removed 2 bases at V and 0 bases at J, with 11 bases between. Per the germline V gene, CDR1 is SGDLS and CDR2 is YYNGEE. This CDR3 is 16 amino acids long. CDR3 nucleotides: TGTGCCAGCAGCGTCTTCGGGACCACGAACACCGGGGAGCTGTTTTTT. Protein: CASSVFGTTNTGELFF.

The chain recombines TRBV10-3 with TRBJ1-2; TRBD1 might be the D (5 bases). V lost 2 bases and J lost 8, with 9 bases in between. The CDR3 sequence is 12 residues long. Germline CDR1 reads ENHRY; CDR2 reads SYGVKD. The DNA of the CDR3 is TGTGCCATCAGTGAGGACAGAGCCGGCTACACCTTC. Encoded protein: CAISEDRAGYTF.

The chain has TRBV28 and TRBJ1-1; TRBD1 agrees at 10 bases. From germline, CDR1 is MDHEN and CDR2 SYDVKM. Trimming removed 2 bases from V and 6 bases from J; junction bases left unmatched: 3. The CDR3 has 14 residues. CDR3 region: CASSLLGQGPEAFF. The CDR3 coding sequence is TGTGCCAGCAGTTTACTGGGACAGGGGCCTGAAGCTTTCTTT.

This clonotype was counted a few times. V usage is TRBV4-1 and J usage is TRBJ2-7; 9 nucleotides line up with TRBD2. Germline CDR1 reads MGHRA; CDR2 reads YSYEKL. The CDR3 loop spans 16 amino acids. The junction had 12 bases not matched to a gene; V was cut back by 4 bases and J by 5 bases. CDR3 nucleotides: TGCGCCAGCAGCCTCGATGGGGTAGCGGGAGAGAACGAGCAGTACTTC. Encoded protein: CASSLDGVAGENEQYF.

The chain uses TRBV10-3 and TRBJ2-2, with 10 positions matching TRBD2. The V segment lost 4 bases and the J segment 10 bases; nucleotides outside the gene matches: 9. Germline-derived CDR1 and CDR2 are ENHRY and SYGVKD. This CDR3 is 15 amino acids long. CDR3 DNA sequence: TGTGCCATCAGTGTGGCCGGGACTAGCGTTTCGGAGCTGTTTTTT. It is translated as CAISVAGTSVSELFF.

This clonotype was counted only a few times. For the CDR3, the DNA is TGCAGTGCCCACGACTGGCGGGATACCGTAGATGAGCAGTTCTTC. As protein: CSAHDWRDTVDEQFF. The chain couples TRBV20-1 to TRBJ2-1; D might be TRBD2 (6 bases). Trimming shortened V by 6 bases and J by 8 bases, and 23 bases separated the two germline ends. The CDR3 consists of 15 residues. Per the germline V gene, CDR1 is DFQATT and CDR2 is SNEGSKA (reference sequence).

The table lists this clonotype with a few counts. V usage is TRBV11-2 and J usage is TRBJ1-1; maybe TRBD1 (5 bases). From germline, CDR1 is SGHAT and CDR2 FQNNGV. The CDR3 spans 14 residues. Deletions cut 0 bases from V and 4 bases from J, with 9 bases between. CDR3 nucleotides: TGTGCCAGCAGCTTAGATCCGGGGGGCACTGAAGCTTTCTTT. Translating gives CASSLDPGGTEAFF. Full variable domain (remainder filled in from reference TRBV11-2 and TRBJ1-1): EAGVAQSPRYKIIEKRQSVAFWCNPISGHATLYWYQQILGQGPKLLIQFQNNGVVDDSQLPKDRFSAERLKGVDSTLKIQPAKLEDSAVYLCASSLDPGGTEAFFGQGTRLTVV.

V and J are TRBV5-5 and TRBJ1-2; D is ambiguous. The germline gives CDR1 SGHKS, CDR2 YYEKEE (reference sequence). The CDR3 is 14 residues long. Trimming took off 2 bases at V and 4 bases at J, with 12 bases between the two ends. This CDR3 is CASSFQWLGYGYTF. The CDR3 bases are TGTGCCAGCAGCTTTCAGTGGCTCGGCTATGGCTACACCTTC.

This rearrangement joins TRBV30 to TRBJ2-4; possibly TRBD1 for D (6 bases). The germline V and J ends were trimmed by 4 bases and 0 bases, with 13 bases remaining between them. CDR1 is GTSNPN and CDR2 is SVGIG in the germline V gene (reference sequence). There are 15 residues in the CDR3. In nucleotides, the CDR3 is TGTGCCTGGACCCCTGGGGGCTTAGCCAAAAACATTCAGTACTTC. Translated, it gives CAWTPGGLAKNIQYF.

The V call is TRBV28, the J call TRBJ2-2; D unclear. In germline, CDR1 is MDHEN, CDR2 SYDVKM. V gave up 6 bases and J gave up 2 bases, with 13 bases separating them. This CDR3 is built from 15 residues. In nucleotides, the CDR3 is TGTGCCAGCAGGCCCACGGACCGTAACACCGGGGAGCTGTTTTTT. This sequence encodes CASRPTDRNTGELFF.